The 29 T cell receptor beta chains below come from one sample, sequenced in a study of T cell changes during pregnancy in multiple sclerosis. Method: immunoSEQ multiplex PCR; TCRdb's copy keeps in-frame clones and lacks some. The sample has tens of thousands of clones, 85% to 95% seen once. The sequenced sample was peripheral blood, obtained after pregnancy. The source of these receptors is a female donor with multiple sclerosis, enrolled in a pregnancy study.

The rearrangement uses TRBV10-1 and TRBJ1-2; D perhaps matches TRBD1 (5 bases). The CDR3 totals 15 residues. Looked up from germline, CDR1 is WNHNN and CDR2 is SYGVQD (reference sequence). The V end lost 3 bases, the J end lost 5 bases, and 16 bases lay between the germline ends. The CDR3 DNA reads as TGCGCCAGCAGTGACCCAGCCGCAGGGTCTTATGGCTACACCTTC. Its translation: CASSDPAAGSYGYTF.

The CDR3: CASSPRGQGSNEQFF. The DNA for the CDR3 is TGTGCCAGCAGCCCACGCGGACAGGGCAGCAATGAGCAGTTCTTC. The rearrangement uses TRBV11-2 and TRBJ2-1; the match to TRBD1 covers 8 bases. CDR3 length equals 15 residues. V lost 5 bases, J lost 6 bases, and 9 bases stayed unmatched. The germline V gene encodes CDR1 SGHAT and CDR2 FQNNGV.

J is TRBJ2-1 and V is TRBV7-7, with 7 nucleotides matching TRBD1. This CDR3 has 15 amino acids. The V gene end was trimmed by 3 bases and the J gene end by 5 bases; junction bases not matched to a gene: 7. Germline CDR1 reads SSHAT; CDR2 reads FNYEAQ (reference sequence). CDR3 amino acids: CASSFTGEPHNEQFF. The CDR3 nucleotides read TGTGCCAGCAGCTTTACAGGGGAACCCCACAATGAGCAGTTCTTC.

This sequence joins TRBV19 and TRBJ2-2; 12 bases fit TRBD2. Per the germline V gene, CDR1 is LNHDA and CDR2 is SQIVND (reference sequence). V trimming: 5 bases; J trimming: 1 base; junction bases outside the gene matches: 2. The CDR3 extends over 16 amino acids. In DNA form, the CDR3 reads TGTGCCAGTAGTCTAGCGGGGGGGTTGAACACCGGGGAGCTGTTTTTT. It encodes CASSLAGGLNTGELFF.

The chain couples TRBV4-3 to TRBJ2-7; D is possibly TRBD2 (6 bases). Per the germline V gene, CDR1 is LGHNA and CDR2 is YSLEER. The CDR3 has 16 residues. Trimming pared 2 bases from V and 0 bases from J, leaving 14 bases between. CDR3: CASSQLRFGGSYEQYF. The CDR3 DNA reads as TGCGCCAGCAGCCAACTTCGATTCGGGGGCTCCTACGAGCAGTACTTC.

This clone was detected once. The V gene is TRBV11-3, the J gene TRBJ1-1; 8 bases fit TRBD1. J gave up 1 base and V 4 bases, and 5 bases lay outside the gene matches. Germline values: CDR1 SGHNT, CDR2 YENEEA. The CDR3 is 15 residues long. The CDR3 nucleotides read TGTGCCAGCAGCTCAGGGGGCCCAGGGAACACTGAAGCTTTCTTT. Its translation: CASSSGGPGNTEAFF.

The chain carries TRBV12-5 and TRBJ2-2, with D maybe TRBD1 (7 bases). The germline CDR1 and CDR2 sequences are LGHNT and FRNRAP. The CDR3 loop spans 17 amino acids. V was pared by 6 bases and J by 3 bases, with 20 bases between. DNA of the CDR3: TGTGCTAGTGGCCGACCGGGGGACAGCTCCTACACCGGGGAGCTGTTTTTT. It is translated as CASGRPGDSSYTGELFF.

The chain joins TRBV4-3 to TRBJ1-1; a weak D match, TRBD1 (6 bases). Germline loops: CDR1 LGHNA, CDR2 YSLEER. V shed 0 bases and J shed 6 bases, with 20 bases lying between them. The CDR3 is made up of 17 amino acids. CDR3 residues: CASSQEPGEIISAEAFF. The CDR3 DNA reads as TGCGCCAGCAGCCAAGAACCAGGGGAAATAATCTCTGCTGAAGCTTTCTTT.

The CDR3 loop is CSVGGARPGTDTQYF. In DNA, the CDR3 is TGCAGCGTTGGGGGAGCCAGACCTGGCACAGATACGCAGTATTTT. The chain couples TRBV29-1 to TRBJ2-3, with D perhaps TRBD2 (5 bases). The V end lost 4 bases, the J end lost 1 base, and 15 bases lay between the germline ends. In germline, CDR1 is SQVTM, CDR2 ANQGSEA. There are 15 residues in the CDR3.

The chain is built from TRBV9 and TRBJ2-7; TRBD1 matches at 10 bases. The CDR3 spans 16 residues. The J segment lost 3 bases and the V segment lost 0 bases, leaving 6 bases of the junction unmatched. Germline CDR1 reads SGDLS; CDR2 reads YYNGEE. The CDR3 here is CASSVDLGQGYYEQYF. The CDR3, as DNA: TGTGCCAGCAGCGTAGATTTGGGACAGGGGTACTACGAGCAGTACTTC.

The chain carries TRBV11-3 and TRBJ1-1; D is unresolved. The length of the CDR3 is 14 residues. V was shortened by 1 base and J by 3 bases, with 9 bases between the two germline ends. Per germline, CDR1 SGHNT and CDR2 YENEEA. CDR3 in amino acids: CASSLGSTDTEAFF. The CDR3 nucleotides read TGTGCCAGCAGCTTAGGATCCACGGACACTGAAGCTTTCTTT. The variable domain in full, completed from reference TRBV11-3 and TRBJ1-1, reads EAGVVQSPRYKIIEKKQPVAFWCNPISGHNTLYWYLQNLGQGPELLIRYENEEAVDDSQLPKDRFSAERLKGVDSTLKIQPAELGDSAVYLCASSLGSTDTEAFFGQGTRLTVV.

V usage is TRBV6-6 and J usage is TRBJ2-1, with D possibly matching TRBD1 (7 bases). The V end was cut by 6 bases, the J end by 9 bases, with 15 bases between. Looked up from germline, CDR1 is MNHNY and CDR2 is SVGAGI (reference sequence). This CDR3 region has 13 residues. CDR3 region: CASSRNRGGEQFF. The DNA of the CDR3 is TGTGCCAGCAGCCGGAACAGGGGAGGTGAGCAGTTCTTC.

The CDR3 bases are TGTGCCAGCAGGGGGACTAGCGGGAGTTCTTACGAGCAGTACTTC. Residues: CASRGTSGSSYEQYF. The chain combines TRBV6-5 with TRBJ2-7; TRBD2 agrees at 14 bases. The J segment lost 4 bases and the V segment lost 6 bases, leaving 5 bases of the junction unmatched. The CDR3 runs 15 residues. The germline V gene has CDR1 MNHEY and CDR2 SVGAGI.

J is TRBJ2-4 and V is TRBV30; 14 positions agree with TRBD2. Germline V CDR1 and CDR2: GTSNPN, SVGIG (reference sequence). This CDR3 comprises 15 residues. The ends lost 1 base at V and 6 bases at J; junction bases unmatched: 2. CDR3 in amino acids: CAWSEGTSGGNIQYF. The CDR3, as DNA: TGTGCCTGGAGTGAGGGGACTAGCGGGGGAAACATTCAGTACTTC.

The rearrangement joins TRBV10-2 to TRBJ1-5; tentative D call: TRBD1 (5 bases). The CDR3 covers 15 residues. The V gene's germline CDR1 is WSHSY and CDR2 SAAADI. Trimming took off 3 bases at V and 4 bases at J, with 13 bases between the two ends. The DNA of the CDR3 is TGCGCCAGCAGTGAATCGACAGATTCGAATCAGCCCCAGCATTTT. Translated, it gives CASSESTDSNQPQHF.

The chain's CDR3 is CASSSGQHRGNTIYF. The CDR3 DNA follows: TGTGCCAGTAGTTCCGGACAGCATCGAGGAAACACCATATATTTT. The V gene is TRBV19, the J gene TRBJ1-3, with D possibly being TRBD1 (6 bases). Germline V gives CDR1 LNHDA, CDR2 SQIVND (reference sequence). The CDR3 is 15 amino acids. V lost 5 bases and J lost 4, with 15 bases in between.

Here the CDR3 reads CASSLRQSGTEAFF. Written as DNA, the CDR3 is TGTGCCAGCAGCTTGAGACAGTCGGGCACTGAAGCTTTCTTT. The chain recombines TRBV5-6 with TRBJ1-1, with a tentative D call TRBD1 (5 bases). This CDR3 comprises 14 residues. In germline, CDR1 is SGHDT, CDR2 YYEEEE. V lost 1 base and J lost 4, with 11 bases in between.

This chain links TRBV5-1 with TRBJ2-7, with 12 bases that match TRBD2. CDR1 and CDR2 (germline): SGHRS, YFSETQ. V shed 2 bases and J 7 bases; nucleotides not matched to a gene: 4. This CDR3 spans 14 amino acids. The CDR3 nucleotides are TGCGCCAGCAGCTTTCGACTAGCGGGGGAAGAGCAGTACTTC. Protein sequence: CASSFRLAGEEQYF.

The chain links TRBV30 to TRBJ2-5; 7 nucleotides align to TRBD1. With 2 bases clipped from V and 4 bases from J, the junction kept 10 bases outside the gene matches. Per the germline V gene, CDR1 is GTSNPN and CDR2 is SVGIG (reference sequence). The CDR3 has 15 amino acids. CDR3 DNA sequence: TGTGCCTGGAGTAAGGGGAACAGGGGTGGAGAGACCCAGTACTTC. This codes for CAWSKGNRGGETQYF. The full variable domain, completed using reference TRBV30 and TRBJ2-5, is SQTIHQWPATLVQPVGSPLSLECTVEGTSNPNLYWYRQAAGRGLQLLFYSVGIGQISSEVPQNLSASRPQDRQFILSSKKLLLSDSGFYLCAWSKGNRGGETQYFGPGTRLLVL.

The CDR3 spells CAWSGGQNEKLFF. The CDR3 coding sequence is TGTGCCTGGAGTGGGGGGCAGAATGAAAAACTGTTTTTT. This chain links TRBV30 with TRBJ1-4; perhaps TRBD1 as D (6 bases). V lost 1 base and J lost 5, with 8 bases in between. Germline-derived CDR1 and CDR2 are GTSNPN and SVGIG (reference sequence). The CDR3 is 13 residues long.

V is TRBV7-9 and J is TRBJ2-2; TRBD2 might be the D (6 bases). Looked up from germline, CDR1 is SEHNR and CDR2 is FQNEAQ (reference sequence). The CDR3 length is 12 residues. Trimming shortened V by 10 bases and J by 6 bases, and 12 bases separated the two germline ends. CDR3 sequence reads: CANDLASGELFF. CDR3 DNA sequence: TGTGCCAACGATCTAGCGTCCGGGGAGCTGTTTTTT.

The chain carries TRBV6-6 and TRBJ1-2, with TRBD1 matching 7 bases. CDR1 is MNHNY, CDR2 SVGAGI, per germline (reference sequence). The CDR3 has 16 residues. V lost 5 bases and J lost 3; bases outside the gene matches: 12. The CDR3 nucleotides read TGTGCCAGCAGTCGCATCCTCAGGGGGTCCGACTATGGCTACACCTTC. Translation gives CASSRILRGSDYGYTF.

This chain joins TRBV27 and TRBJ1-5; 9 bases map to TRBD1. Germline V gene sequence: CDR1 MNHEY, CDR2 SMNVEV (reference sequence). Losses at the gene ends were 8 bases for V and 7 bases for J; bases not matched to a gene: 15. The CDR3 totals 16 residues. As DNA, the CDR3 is TGTGCCAGCGGATTATCTACAGGGGGCTTAGGGCAGCCCCAGCATTTT. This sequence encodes CASGLSTGGLGQPQHF.

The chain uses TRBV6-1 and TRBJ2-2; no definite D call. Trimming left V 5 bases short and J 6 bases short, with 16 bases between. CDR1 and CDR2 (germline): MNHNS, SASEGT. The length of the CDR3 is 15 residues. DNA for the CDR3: TGTGCCAGCAGTCTAGTAACCCTTCGCGCCGGGGAGCTGTTTTTT. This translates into CASSLVTLRAGELFF.

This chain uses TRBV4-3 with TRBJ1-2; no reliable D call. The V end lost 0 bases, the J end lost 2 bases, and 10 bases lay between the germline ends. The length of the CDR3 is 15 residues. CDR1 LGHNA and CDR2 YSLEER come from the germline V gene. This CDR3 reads CASSQDKAINYGYTF. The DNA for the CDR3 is TGCGCCAGCAGCCAAGATAAAGCGATCAACTATGGCTACACCTTC.

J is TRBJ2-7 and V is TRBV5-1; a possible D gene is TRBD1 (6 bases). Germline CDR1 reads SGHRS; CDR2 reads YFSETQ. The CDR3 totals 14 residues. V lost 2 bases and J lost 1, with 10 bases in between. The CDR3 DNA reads TGCGCCAGCAGCTTTCGACAGGTATCCTACGAGCAGTACTTC. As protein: CASSFRQVSYEQYF. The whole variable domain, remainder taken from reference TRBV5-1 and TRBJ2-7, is KAGVTQTPRYLIKTRGQQVTLSCSPISGHRSVSWYQQTPGQGLQFLFEYFSETQRNKGNFPGRFSGRQFSNSRSEMNVSTLELGDSALYLCASSFRQVSYEQYFGPGTRLTVT.

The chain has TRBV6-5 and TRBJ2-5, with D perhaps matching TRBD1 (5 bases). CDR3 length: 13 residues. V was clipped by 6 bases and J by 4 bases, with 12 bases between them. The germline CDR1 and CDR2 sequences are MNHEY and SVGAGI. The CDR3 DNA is TGTGCCAGCAGAAAAACAGGCTCAGAGACCCAGTACTTC. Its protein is CASRKTGSETQYF.

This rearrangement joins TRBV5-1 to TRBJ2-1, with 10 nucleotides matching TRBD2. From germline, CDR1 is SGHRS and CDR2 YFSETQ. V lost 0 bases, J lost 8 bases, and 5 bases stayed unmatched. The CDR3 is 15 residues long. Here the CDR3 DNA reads TGCGCCAGCAGCTTGGGAGCGGGGGGGCGCGATGAGCAGTTCTTC. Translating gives CASSLGAGGRDEQFF. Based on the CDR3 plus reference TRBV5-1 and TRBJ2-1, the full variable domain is KAGVTQTPRYLIKTRGQQVTLSCSPISGHRSVSWYQQTPGQGLQFLFEYFSETQRNKGNFPGRFSGRQFSNSRSEMNVSTLELGDSALYLCASSLGAGGRDEQFFGPGTRLTVL.

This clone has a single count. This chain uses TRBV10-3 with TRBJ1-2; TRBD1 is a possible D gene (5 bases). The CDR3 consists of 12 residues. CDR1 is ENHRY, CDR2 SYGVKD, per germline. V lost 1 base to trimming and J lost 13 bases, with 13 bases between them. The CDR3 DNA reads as TGTGCCATCAGTGAGTGGCAGGGTATTCCCACCTTC. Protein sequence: CAISEWQGIPTF.